The TCR beta chain under discussion was sequenced for a study of cytomegalovirus exposure and HLA in healthy donors (dated by TCRdb to the late 2010s). For context, the study as a whole: In an earlier analysis of approximately 640 of the donors, 276 Gb of sequence data and 90 million to 120 million unique TCR beta sequences from approximately 180 million T cells were reported. To predict cytomegalovirus infection status, the study brought together high-throughput TCR immunosequencing, statistical association of individual TCRs with disease status, and machine learning. Typing coverage differed by locus: A, B, C, DRB1 and DQB1 were typed in roughly 620-630 donors, DQA1 in 522, DPA1 in around 580, and DPB1 in 400 to 480. Genome-wide SNP genotypes for about 60% of the roughly 700 donors were used in a later genetic analysis, which treated that subset as a discovery cohort. Alongside the repertoire data, information on donor age, sex, ethnicity and CMV serostatus was compiled. About five DR-DQ haplotypes were handled as single units for association and clustering because linkage in the cohort was strong. Along with the approximately 700-subject first cohort, a separate validation cohort of around 110 different subjects was used. Of the 300 to 450 genotyped donors, 81% were placed in the genetic ancestry cluster associated with self-reported Caucasian donors. The study was designed to test whether signatures of past pathogen exposure could be identified by cataloging public T cell receptors. Every discovery cohort repertoire had been produced on one sequencing platform. The study profiled the T cell repertoires of 500 to 800 subjects by immunosequencing and related them to cytomegalovirus serostatus. An earlier analysis of some 500 of the donors used high-throughput TCR beta sequencing to judge whether each TCR beta V gene segment behaved as functional or pseudogenic. Across under 500 genotyped donors of the cohort, an average of roughly 230,000 unique TCR beta nucleotide sequences per donor were sequenced, and roughly 20% of those sequences were non-productive. HLA typing covered class I and class II loci at four-digit resolution. An early release covering 500 to 750 HLA-typed donors comprised about 290 gigabases of sequencing data and tens of millions of unique TCR sequences. A later analysis re-analyzed previously published TCR beta repertoires from about 600 donors and added high-resolution HLA genotyping to study TCR occurrence patterns. Rather than drawing on any new phenotypic data, the later analysis identified candidate immune exposures from TCR beta sequences and the way those sequences occurred across donors. The full study reports these points: A group of highly shared sequence variants was considered likely to be a technical artifact of the sequencing pipeline. Presence/absence analyses assumed roughly uniform sequencing depth across donors, an assumption that may not hold. An association between a missense DCLRE1C variant and V-gene and J-gene trimming of TCR beta chains was found in a later genetic analysis and replicated in an independent cohort. The study listed 150 to 200 TCR beta chains as associated with cytomegalovirus. Some IMGT-functional V segments, including TRBV6-2 and TRBV6-3, could not be told apart with the 87-base-pair reads, so those segments were excluded. It was suggested by the authors that the approach could potentially be generalized to other disease states and immunological phenotypes. A later analysis found that TCR association rates varied across HLA loci, with DRB1 alleles showing the most associated TCRs and HLA-C alleles the fewest. Cytomegalovirus status was reported to be diagnosed by the classifier with high specificity and sensitivity in both the original and validation cohorts. Because counts were too low, under 20 rarely observed V segments, including chromosome 9 orphons, were left out of the earlier analysis of 587 of the donors. Most TCR sequences were observed very rarely across donors, whereas some public TCRs were present in many individuals. A later analysis found that HLA-associated TCR beta chains were more clonally expanded and had lower generation probabilities than equally common non-associated chains. According to a later genetic analysis, donors in an Asian-associated ancestry cluster had fewer N-insertions in productive TCRs than the approximately 650-donor mean. In an earlier analysis of 587 of the donors, most TCR beta V segments appeared in productive rearrangements about 87% or about 30% of the time, broadly matching IMGT annotations. In this cohort, only TCR beta chains were sequenced, and detectable features were limited by the absence of alpha or paired-chain data. According to a later analysis, most CMV-associated TCR beta chains appeared to be HLA-restricted, and the HLA associations seemed to be driven largely by CMV exposure. A further reported finding was that TCR beta sequences accurately predicted the HLA-A and HLA-B alleles for most subjects in the first cohort. Because HLA typing was unavailable for some donors at each locus, only the typed subset was used in association tests. Several of the top co-occurrence clusters appeared to be linked to parvovirus B19, influenza, CMV and Epstein-Barr virus, according to a later analysis. Immune exposure information for the cohort was limited to CMV serostatus. In vitro tests confirmed that a few of the cytomegalovirus-associated TCR beta chains recognize cytomegalovirus antigens. Correlated functional status among segregating V segments might be attributable to linkage disequilibrium, but an unknown experimental factor could not be ruled out. Assigning TCR associations to individual alleles was difficult when HLA alleles, especially DR and DQ, strongly co-occurred. At a false discovery rate of 0.05, a later analysis linked fewer than 20,000 TCR beta sequences to specific HLA alleles.

The cohort was made up of 500 to 800 healthy bone marrow donors. At the time of sampling, all cohort members were nominally healthy, though unrecorded immune exposures were likely present. The donor tested CMV seronegative and was one of the 352 seronegative cohort members. A peripheral blood sample was provided by each donor, and peripheral blood mononuclear cells were used for TCR beta sequencing. Genomic DNA extraction from the blood cell samples was performed with the Qiagen DNeasy Blood Extraction Kit. Receptor libraries were prepared by the immunoSEQ multiplex PCR assay. For the multiplex PCR, a mixture combining 60 forward primers for TCR Vbeta segments and 13 reverse primers for TCR Jbeta segments was used. A multiplex PCR assay on genomic DNA amplified the CDR3 region of rearranged TCR beta genes. Amplified TCR beta libraries were sequenced as 87-base-pair reads on the Illumina HiSeq System. As for how the authors treated the data: In a later analysis, some 80 million unique TCR beta chains were counted across the roughly 670 repertoires, and about 9.9 million of these chains were shared by at least two donors. A nearest-neighbor algorithm error-corrected the raw reads and collapsed the reads into unique sequences, merging closely related sequences to remove PCR and sequencing errors. Alignment of CDR3 sequences to IMGT reference sequences was used to assign V, D and J gene segments. For a sequence to be retained, a match of at least six nucleotides to both a V gene segment and a J gene segment was required. A rearrangement counted as productive if the CDR3 had no stop codons and remained in frame with V and J, and every other rearrangement counted as non-productive. CDR3 was defined by IMGT convention, running from the second conserved V-encoded cysteine to the conserved J-encoded phenylalanine. In an earlier analysis of just under 600 of the donors, sequences lacking an unambiguous match to a single V gene segment were excluded. An earlier analysis of 587 of the donors called V segments functional above 56.7% productive rearrangements and segregating when the between-donor standard deviation exceeded 5%. A statistical classification framework was developed to diagnose cytomegalovirus status using the catalog of TCR beta chain sequences. In a later analysis, TCR nucleotide sequences were compared against IMGT/GENE-DB human TR gene sequences so that V and J genes could be assigned. The TCRdist pipeline was used in a later analysis to assign CDR3 sequences and most-parsimonious VDJ recombination scenarios. In a later analysis, every TCR beta chain was defined by the combination of its CDR3 amino acid sequence and its V-gene family, and reads without a unique V-gene family were dropped. To address suspected cross-contamination and a sequencing artifact, a later analysis removed around 600 highly shared, low-generation-probability nucleotide sequences. For each public chain, a later analysis derived a clonal expansion index from normalized ranks of inferred template counts within each repertoire. In a later analysis, generation probabilities were computed with a VDJ recombination model fitted to out-of-frame rearrangements, and the resulting probabilities were checked against IGoR. Hypergeometric tests were used in a later analysis to score TCR-TCR, TCR-HLA and TCR-CMV co-occurrence, with a repertoire-size bias correction applied to the TCR pairs. In a later analysis, false discovery rates were estimated by permuting HLA or CMV assignments 20 times. A later analysis grouped co-occurring TCRs with DBSCAN, adding TCRdist sequence similarity when clustering within HLA-allele-positive subsets. Repertoires with fewer than 30,000 or more than 120,000 public chains, plus five repertoires with anomalous nucleotide sharing, were excluded from co-occurrence clustering. TCRdb retrieved this table from immuneACCESS and kept in-frame rearrangements only. Not all clones are present; in checked studies, unresolved V genes account for under half, and no reason is known for the remainder. The DNA gave D and trimming, while V, J and clone size come from that table. This sample comprises some 130,000 clones, about 79% of them detected only once. Approximately 2% of the sample is taken by the ten largest.

The germline V gene encodes CDR1 SGHAT and CDR2 FQNNGV. The V end loses 6 bases and the J end loses 1 base, and a stretch of 10 bases separates them. Including the terminal cysteine and phenylalanine, the CDR3 comprises 15 residues. Of the read, only the CDR3 DNA is kept; its 45 bases are in frame from base 1. Of note for this clone: Its antigen specificity is not known. No clone much larger than this one lies a single base away; base qualities are absent.

The sequence joins TRBV11-2 to TRBJ2-6; tentative D gene TRBD2, with 5 bases matching. Sequenced material: PBMCs. The sequence came from a young man in good health and CMV-seronegative. The CDR3: CASRPTGSGANVLTF. The nucleotides are TGTGCCAGCAGACCGACGGGATCTGGGGCCAACGTCCTGACTTTC.